This TCR beta chain is drawn from a study of T cell responses to AZD1222 COVID-19 vaccine (dated by TCRdb to about 2021). Regarding the complete study: AZD1222 recipients whose second dose came at about 4 weeks and those whose second dose came at about 12 weeks were combined into one group, since spike-specific TCR depth and breadth did not differ between the two schedules. A total of about 230 trial participants underwent TCR sequencing, of whom 207 received two doses of AZD1222 and some 25 received two doses of the MenACWY control vaccine. Trial participants were enrolled by age into subgroups of 18-55, 56-69 and 70-plus years, and about 150, 27 and 61 TCR-sequenced participants, respectively, were included in these subgroups.

The sample's time point label, decoded: baseline before first vaccination. Vaccinee samples came from UK trials COV001 and COV002, including a single-blind randomized controlled phase 2/3 trial of AZD1222 (ChAdOx1 nCoV-19) in healthy adults. For TCRbeta chain sequencing, PBMC samples from trial participants were taken at day 0 and at day 28 after the second dose. The CDR3 regions of human TCRbeta chains were subjected to immunosequencing. Under the source paper's analysis protocol: Repertoire TCRs were matched against a reference library of SARS-CoV-2-specific TCRs generated with the MIRA antigen-specificity platform. Breadth meant the fraction of unique TCRs that were SARS-CoV-2-associated, whereas depth meant the fraction of total T cells that were SARS-CoV-2-associated. Using the MIRA data, each spike-specific TCR was mapped to the spike region that the TCR reacts to and placed in a CD4 or CD8 class. Log10-transformed breadth and depth values were compared by one-way ANOVA with Sidak's multiple comparisons tests. Drawn from immuneACCESS, this table holds only the in-frame rearrangements with V and J called that TCRdb kept. Clones are partly lost; checked studies trace under half to an unresolved V gene and leave the rest unexplained. D and trimming were read from the DNA, whereas the V and J calls and clone size are those reported in that table. Within this sample are 150,000 to 200,000 clones, with about nine tenths of them counted one time only. In total, the top ten clones hold less than 3% of the sample.

Deletion took 2 bases off V and 7 bases off J, with a span of 14 bases between the germline ends. The CDR3 contains 14 residues, cysteine and phenylalanine counted. The entry retains the CDR3 DNA only, 42 bases that are in frame from base 1. The germline V gene supplies CDR1 MNHEY and CDR2 SVGAGI. The study at large found these results: Participants were mostly white British and included more females than males, and it was suggested by the authors that clonal diversity may have been underestimated. Because no day 14 peak-response samples were available, the repertoires could be characterized only after the peak T cell response. The vaccine-associated CD4 TCRs covered the entire spike protein, and the dominant responses fell in regions 160-218 and 743-854. In the small 56-69-year group, the increase in depth fell short of significance, most likely because of low power. Conclusions about previously exposed vaccinees are limited because only five to seven AZD1222 recipients were SARS-CoV-2 seropositive at baseline. Spike-specific TCR breadth and depth rose significantly after two AZD1222 doses compared with day 0 and with MenACWY recipients. Reportedly, almost half of the unique spike-specific TCRs recognized epitopes lying outside the regions that are mutated in the B.1.351 and B.1.1.7 variants.

About this clone: The antigen it binds to is not known. Base qualities were left out, and no much larger clone turns up one base away.

The TCR originated in an adult in good health. Sample: peripheral blood, taken on day 0 of AZD1222 vaccination. The rearrangement combines TRBV6-5 with TRBJ2-5; TRBD1 could be the D gene, as 6 bases match. Here is the DNA: TGTGCCAGCAGTTACGACGACACCAGGGGGACCCAGTACTTC. This translates into CASSYDDTRGTQYF.